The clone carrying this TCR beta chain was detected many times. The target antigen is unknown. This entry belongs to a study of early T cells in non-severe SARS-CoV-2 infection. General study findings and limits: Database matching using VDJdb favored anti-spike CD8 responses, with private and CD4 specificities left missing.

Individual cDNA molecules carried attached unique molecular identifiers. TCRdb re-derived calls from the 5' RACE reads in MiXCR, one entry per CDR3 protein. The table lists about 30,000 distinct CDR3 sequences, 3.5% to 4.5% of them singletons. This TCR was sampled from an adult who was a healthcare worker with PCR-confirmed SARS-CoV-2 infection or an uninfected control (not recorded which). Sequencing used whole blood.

CDR3: CASSEQRGSETQYF. In DNA, the CDR3 is TGTGCCAGCAGTGAGCAAAGGGGAAGCGAGACCCAGTACTTC. V usage is TRBV6-1 and J usage is TRBJ2-5; the D gene is possibly TRBD1 (5 bases). The V gene lost 3 bases and the J gene lost 5 bases, with 13 bases spanning the gap. The CDR3 loop spans 14 amino acids. Germline V lookup: CDR1 MNHNS, CDR2 SASEGT.